These 6 T cell receptor beta chains originate from one sample sequenced in a study of blood T cell repertoires in COVID-19. Sequenced by immunoSEQ multiplex PCR; TCRdb stores in-frame clones only, minus some. This table holds tens of thousands of clones, roughly 92% found once. Input material: peripheral blood. The receptors shown here come from a human donor in a cohort sampled during active COVID-19.

V and J are TRBV28 and TRBJ2-1, with unresolved D. Deletions cut 6 bases from V and 0 bases from J, with 3 bases between. This CDR3 comprises 12 residues. Germline CDR1 MDHEN, CDR2 SYDVKM. The CDR3 region is CASRSSYNEQFF. In DNA, the CDR3 is TGTGCCAGCAGGAGCTCCTACAATGAGCAGTTCTTC. The variable domain in full, completed from reference TRBV28 and TRBJ2-1, reads DVKVTQSSRYLVKRTGEKVFLECVQDMDHENMFWYRQDPGLGLRLIYFSYDVKMKEKGDIPEGYSVSREKKERFSLILESASTNQTSMYLCASRSSYNEQFFGPGTRLTVL.

CDR3 region: CASSSLLAGTGGYTF. DNA of the CDR3: TGTGCCAGCAGTTCACTATTGGCGGGGACTGGTGGCTACACCTTC. The chain carries TRBV27 and TRBJ1-2, with a possible D match to TRBD1 (5 bases). Trimming stripped 4 bases from V and 7 bases from J, with 19 bases between. The CDR3 covers 15 residues. CDR1 and CDR2 (germline): MNHEY, SMNVEV (reference sequence).

The V call is TRBV12-3 or TRBV12-4, the J call TRBJ2-5; D is uncertain. CDR3 length: 13 residues. V was cut by 3 bases and J by 5 bases, with 10 bases left in between. The CDR3 DNA reads as TGTGCCAGCAGTTTGGTCCGGCGGGAGACCCAGTACTTC. Translated: CASSLVRRETQYF.

The chain couples TRBV4-1 to TRBJ1-1; D gene ambiguous. CDR3 length: 11 residues. V gave up 1 base and J gave up 7 bases, with 4 bases separating them. Germline CDR1 is MGHRA and CDR2 is YSYEKL. The CDR3 loop reads CASSQGDEAFF. DNA for the CDR3: TGCGCCAGCAGCCAAGGAGATGAAGCTTTCTTT.

The chain carries TRBV2 and TRBJ2-7, with D tentatively TRBD2 (6 bases). Germline-derived CDR1 and CDR2 are SNHLY and FYNNEI. There are 15 residues in the CDR3. V was clipped by 1 base and J by 0 bases, with 10 bases between them. In nucleotides, the CDR3 is TGTGCCAGCAGTGAAGGGCAGGGAGGCTCCTACGAGCAGTACTTC. It translates to CASSEGQGGSYEQYF.

This chain links TRBV2 with TRBJ2-3; 7 nucleotides align to TRBD1. This CDR3 has 13 residues. V lost 9 bases, J lost 2 bases, and 5 bases stayed unmatched. CDR1 SNHLY and CDR2 FYNNEI come from the germline V gene. In DNA, the CDR3 is TGTGCCAGACGGGACAGTTTCACAGATACGCAGTATTTT. Translated, it gives CARRDSFTDTQYF.